A single count supports the clone carrying this T cell receptor (beta chain). Its target is not known. The sample is drawn from a study of T cell repertoires in cytomegalovirus infection. Across the study: A matching HLA type, together with CMV infection, was signaled by public TCR beta signatures. Study-wide points: Dominating the ex vivo response were HLA-C-restricted CMV-specific TCR beta clonotypes. Frequencies of public TCR beta families were cumulated, and this identified carriers of CMV plus the relevant HLA.

The CDR3 totals 16 residues. Germline V gives CDR1 SEHNR, CDR2 FQNEAQ (reference sequence). J was trimmed by 0 bases and V by 5 bases; bases with no gene match: 8. MiXCR was run by TCRdb on the reads, yielding one entry per CDR3 protein. The profile covers around 750,000 distinct CDR3 sequences, with 32% appearing a single time and around 11% taken by the ten largest. The clonotype originates from a human donor in good health (CMV status not recorded). Some clones in this sample may be carry-over from other donors' samples. Sequencing was performed on cultured CD8+ T cells from PBMCs, taken from culture after CMV antigen stimulation. The chain couples TRBV7-9 to TRBJ2-5; the match to TRBD2 covers 8 bases. The CDR3 loop is CASSTYPGGYQETQYF. The DNA for the CDR3 is TGTGCCAGCAGCACCTACCCGGGAGGGTACCAAGAGACCCAGTACTTC.